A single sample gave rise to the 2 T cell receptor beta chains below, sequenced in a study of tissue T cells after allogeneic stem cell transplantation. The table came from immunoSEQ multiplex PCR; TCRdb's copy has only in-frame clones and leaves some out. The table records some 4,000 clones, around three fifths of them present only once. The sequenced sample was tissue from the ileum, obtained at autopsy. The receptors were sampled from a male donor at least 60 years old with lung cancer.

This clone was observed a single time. CDR3 coding DNA: TGTGCAGTTGCAATGGAGGTTACTAGCACAGATACGCAGTATTTT. Translating it yields CAVAMEVTSTDTQYF. The chain links TRBV12-2 to TRBJ2-3; the D segment call TRBD2 is taken from the table without a DNA check. TRBV12-2 corresponds to a pseudogene. The length of the CDR3 is 15 residues.

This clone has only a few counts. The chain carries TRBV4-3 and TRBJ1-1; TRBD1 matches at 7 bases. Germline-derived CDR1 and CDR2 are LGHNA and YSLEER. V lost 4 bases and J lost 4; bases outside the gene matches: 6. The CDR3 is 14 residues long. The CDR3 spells CASSLDRASTEAFF. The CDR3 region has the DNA TGCGCCAGCAGCCTAGACAGGGCTAGCACTGAAGCTTTCTTT.